The 20 T cell receptor beta chains below all came from one sample that was sequenced in a study of T cell responses to AZD1222 COVID-19 vaccine. Data came from immunoSEQ multiplex PCR; TCRdb stores just in-frame clones and leaves some out. The sample records 15,000 to 20,000 clones, about 90% being singletons. The sequenced sample was peripheral blood, obtained 28 days after the second AZD1222 dose. Receptor source: an adult who received the AZD1222 COVID-19 vaccine.

The chain combines TRBV12-3 or TRBV12-4 with TRBJ1-1, with D hard to call. V lost 4 bases to trimming and J lost 5 bases, with 8 bases between them. The CDR3 is 12 amino acids. CDR3 coding DNA: TGTGCCAGCAGTTCCGGCTTGACTGAAGCTTTCTTT. This sequence encodes CASSSGLTEAFF.

DNA of the CDR3: TGTGCCAGTAGTTGGGGCAGACAAGAGACCCAGTACTTC. Protein product: CASSWGRQETQYF. The chain links TRBV19 to TRBJ2-5; tentative D call: TRBD1 (5 bases). Deletions cut 5 bases from V and 2 bases from J, with 9 bases between. CDR1 and CDR2 from the germline V gene are LNHDA and SQIVND (reference sequence). The length of the CDR3 is 13 residues.

The chain carries TRBV7-2 and TRBJ2-1; D is unclear. This CDR3 has 13 residues. Germline V CDR1 and CDR2: SGHTA, FQGNSA. V was pared by 2 bases and J by 10 bases, with 12 bases between. For the CDR3, the DNA is TGTGCCAGCAGCTTAACTGGAATCCTGGAGCAGTTCTTC. Its translation is CASSLTGILEQFF.

V and J are TRBV19 and TRBJ2-3; TRBD2 agrees at 12 bases. This CDR3 spans 15 amino acids. V lost 5 bases to trimming and J lost 3 bases; unmatched junction nucleotides: 3. The germline V gene encodes CDR1 LNHDA and CDR2 SQIVND (reference sequence). The CDR3 protein is CASSVLAGGTDTQYF. In nucleotides, the CDR3 is TGTGCCAGTAGTGTTCTAGCGGGGGGGACAGATACGCAGTATTTT.

V is TRBV5-4 and J is TRBJ2-3, with TRBD2 matching over 10 bases. The CDR3 sequence is 14 residues long. Germline V lookup: CDR1 SGHNT, CDR2 YYREEE (reference sequence). The ends lost 4 bases at V and 5 bases at J; junction bases unmatched: 4. CDR3 DNA sequence: TGTGCCAGCAGCCCACAGCGGGGGGGAGATACGCAGTATTTT. It yields the protein CASSPQRGGDTQYF.

This clone was counted a single time. The chain has TRBV6-5 and TRBJ2-7; a possible D gene is TRBD1 (7 bases). CDR1 and CDR2 (germline): MNHEY, SVGAGI. CDR3 size: 13 residues. V lost 10 bases and J 5 bases, leaving 18 bases between the germline ends. The CDR3 bases are TGTGCCACCCGGACAGGCGGGATCGACGAGCAGTACGTC. Its translation is CATRTGGIDEQYV.

This clone was found once. This chain uses TRBV5-1 with TRBJ2-7, with 11 bases matching TRBD2. CDR3 length equals 14 residues. Trimming removed 8 bases from V and 6 bases from J; junction bases left unmatched: 10. The germline CDR1 and CDR2 sequences are SGHRS and YFSETQ. The CDR3 is CASQLAGGSSEQYF. The CDR3 bases are TGCGCCAGTCAGCTAGCGGGAGGAAGTAGCGAGCAGTACTTC.

The chain couples TRBV15 to TRBJ2-5; D remains unclear. CDR3 length equals 15 residues. Trimming cost V 0 bases and J 0 bases, with 8 bases left between them. CDR1 LNHNV and CDR2 YYDKDF come from the germline V gene (reference sequence). The DNA for the CDR3 is TGTGCCACCAGCAGAGACAGAGTGTACCAAGAGACCCAGTACTTC. This translates into CATSRDRVYQETQYF.

J is TRBJ1-2 and V is TRBV29-1; weak D call: TRBD1 (6 bases). V was clipped by 5 bases and J by 4 bases, with 11 bases between them. Germline V gene sequence: CDR1 SQVTM, CDR2 ANQGSEA. The CDR3 sequence is 12 residues long. The CDR3 loop reads CSVPDRPYGYTF. The DNA for the CDR3 is TGCAGCGTTCCTGACAGGCCCTATGGCTACACCTTC.

This clone has just one count. The V call is TRBV5-4, the J call TRBJ2-7, with TRBD2 identical over 7 bases. V shed 3 bases, J shed 2 bases, and the junction held 14 bases outside the gene matches. Germline V CDR1 and CDR2: SGHNT, YYREEE (reference sequence). CDR3 length equals 17 residues. The CDR3 DNA sequence: TGTGCCAGCAGCTCCTCGCCAGTGGCGGGAGCGCCCTACGAGCAGTACTTC. The encoded protein is CASSSSPVAGAPYEQYF.

The chain uses TRBV5-4 and TRBJ1-3; D is possibly TRBD1 (6 bases). Looked up from germline, CDR1 is SGHNT and CDR2 is YYREEE (reference sequence). Trimming pared 1 base from V and 2 bases from J, leaving 10 bases between. The CDR3 loop spans 15 amino acids. The CDR3 here is CASSLSGGPGNTIYF. For the CDR3, the DNA is TGTGCCAGCAGCTTGAGTGGGGGGCCTGGAAACACCATATATTTT.

The chain has TRBV9 and TRBJ1-5; 7 bases line up with TRBD1. Germline V gene data show CDR1 as SGDLS and CDR2 as YYNGEE. The CDR3 spans 15 residues. V shed 8 bases, J shed 3 bases, and the junction held 11 bases outside the gene matches. The CDR3 coding sequence is TGTGCCAGTAGCAAAAGACAGGGTTTCAATCAGCCCCAGCATTTT. As protein: CASSKRQGFNQPQHF. The variable domain in full, with the rest retrieved from reference TRBV9 and TRBJ1-5, is DSGVTQTPKHLITATGQRVTLRCSPRSGDLSVYWYQQSLDQGLQFLIQYYNGEERAKGNILERFSAQQFPDLHSELNLSSLELGDSALYFCASSKRQGFNQPQHFGDGTRLSIL.

The genes are TRBV27 and TRBJ1-1; D unclear. CDR3 length: 13 amino acids. From germline, CDR1 is MNHEY and CDR2 SMNVEV (reference sequence). Trimming shortened V by 4 bases and J by 6 bases, and 12 bases separated the two germline ends. CDR3 sequence reads: CASSSVRAAEAFF. In nucleotides, the CDR3 is TGTGCCAGCAGTTCAGTGCGGGCGGCTGAAGCTTTCTTT.

The chain employs TRBV9 and TRBJ2-7; 7 bases agree with TRBD1. The CDR3 has 15 amino acids. Germline values: CDR1 SGDLS, CDR2 YYNGEE. V gave up 1 base and J gave up 5 bases; unmatched junction bases: 9. The CDR3 sequence: CASSVTGDSLHEQYF. CDR3 DNA: TGTGCCAGCAGCGTAACAGGGGATTCCTTACACGAGCAGTACTTC.

The chain combines TRBV28 with TRBJ1-1, with D maybe TRBD1 (5 bases). V lost 4 bases, J lost 5 bases, and 17 bases lay in between. CDR1 is MDHEN and CDR2 is SYDVKM in the germline V gene. The CDR3 is made up of 15 amino acids. The CDR3 is CASSSTGLGWTEAFF. The CDR3, as DNA: TGTGCCAGCAGTTCCACAGGATTGGGTTGGACTGAAGCTTTCTTT.

The rearrangement joins TRBV19 to TRBJ1-6; D is undetermined. The V gene's germline CDR1 is LNHDA and CDR2 SQIVND (reference sequence). There are 13 residues in the CDR3. V was trimmed by 5 bases and J by 8 bases, leaving 10 bases between them. Written as DNA, the CDR3 is TGTGCCAGTAGTTCCTCGGGTGATTCACCCCTCCACTTT. Amino acid sequence: CASSSSGDSPLHF.

The chain combines TRBV6-5 with TRBJ2-3; D is possibly TRBD1 or TRBD2 (6 bases each). This CDR3 spans 14 amino acids. Per germline, CDR1 MNHEY and CDR2 SVGAGI. The V end lost 3 bases, the J end lost 6 bases, and 13 bases lay between the germline ends. The CDR3, as DNA: TGTGCCAGCAGTTATGCGAGGGGGGAGGATACGCAGTATTTT. This sequence encodes CASSYARGEDTQYF.

The chain links TRBV29-1 to TRBJ2-5; D is unclear. The CDR3 is 13 residues long. The V gene lost 3 bases and the J gene lost 5 bases, with 13 bases spanning the gap. In germline, CDR1 is SQVTM, CDR2 ANQGSEA. DNA for the CDR3: TGCAGCGTTGACCGTCAAAACGGGGAGACCCAGTACTTC. This codes for CSVDRQNGETQYF.

The CDR3 sequence: CASSLDLNRYNEQFF. CDR3 in DNA: TGTGCCAGCAGCTTAGATCTTAACCGCTACAATGAGCAGTTCTTC. The chain joins TRBV11-2 to TRBJ2-1; no clear D gene. Trimming left V 0 bases short and J 3 bases short, with 9 bases between. In germline, CDR1 is SGHAT, CDR2 FQNNGV. The CDR3 loop spans 15 amino acids.

This chain uses TRBV18 with TRBJ2-7, with D perhaps TRBD1 or TRBD2 (5 bases each). Germline loops: CDR1 KGHSH, CDR2 LQKENI. V shed 8 bases and J shed 4 bases, with 18 bases lying between them. The CDR3 is 14 amino acids. The CDR3, as DNA: TGTGCCAGCGCATACTCCGGGACCCAATACGAGCAGTACTTC. Translated: CASAYSGTQYEQYF.